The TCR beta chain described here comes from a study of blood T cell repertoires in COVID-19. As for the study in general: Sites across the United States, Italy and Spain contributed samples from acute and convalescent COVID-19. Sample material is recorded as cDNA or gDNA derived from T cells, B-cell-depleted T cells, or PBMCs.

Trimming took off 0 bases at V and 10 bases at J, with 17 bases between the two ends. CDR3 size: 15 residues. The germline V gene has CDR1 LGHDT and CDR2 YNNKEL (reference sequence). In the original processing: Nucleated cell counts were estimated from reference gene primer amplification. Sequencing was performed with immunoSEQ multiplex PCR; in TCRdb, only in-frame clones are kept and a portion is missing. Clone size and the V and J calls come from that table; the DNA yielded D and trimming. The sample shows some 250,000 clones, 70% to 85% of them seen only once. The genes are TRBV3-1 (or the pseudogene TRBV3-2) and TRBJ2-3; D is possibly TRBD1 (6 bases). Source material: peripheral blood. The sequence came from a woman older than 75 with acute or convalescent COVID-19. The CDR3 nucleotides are TGTGCCAGCAGCCAAGATCTACGGGGACAACCTTCGCAGTATTTT. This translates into CASSQDLRGQPSQYF.